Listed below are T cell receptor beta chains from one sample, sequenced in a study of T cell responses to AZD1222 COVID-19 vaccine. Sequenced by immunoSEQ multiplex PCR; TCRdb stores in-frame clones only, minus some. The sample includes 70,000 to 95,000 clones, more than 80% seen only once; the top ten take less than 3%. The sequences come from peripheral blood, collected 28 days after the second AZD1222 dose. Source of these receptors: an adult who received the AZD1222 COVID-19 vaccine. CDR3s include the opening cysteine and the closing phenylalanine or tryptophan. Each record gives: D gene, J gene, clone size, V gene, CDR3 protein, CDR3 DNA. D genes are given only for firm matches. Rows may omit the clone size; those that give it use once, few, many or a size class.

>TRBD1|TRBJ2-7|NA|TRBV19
CASSIGTGASYEQYF
TGTGCCAGTAGTATCGGGACAGGGGCCTCCTACGAGCAGTACTTC
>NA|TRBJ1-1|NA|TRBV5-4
CASSLTWGDTEAFF
TGTGCCAGCAGCTTGACTTGGGGGGACACTGAAGCTTTCTTT
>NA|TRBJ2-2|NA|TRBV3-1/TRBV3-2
CASSQGGIGELFF
TGTGCCAGCAGCCAAGGGGGGATCGGGGAGCTGTTTTTT
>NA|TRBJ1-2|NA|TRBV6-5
CASSTEFAAPYGYTF
TGTGCCAGCAGTACCGAGTTCGCTGCCCCCTATGGCTACACCTTC
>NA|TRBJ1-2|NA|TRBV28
CASRVTAALYGYTF
TGTGCCAGCAGGGTCACGGCAGCACTCTATGGCTACACCTTC
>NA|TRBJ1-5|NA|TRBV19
CASSSFGGRALRTSNQPQHF
TGTGCCAGTAGTTCATTCGGGGGGCGCGCCCTTAGGACTTCCAATCAGCCCCAGCATTTT
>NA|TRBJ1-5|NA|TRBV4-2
CASSQEQGGHSNQPQHF
TGTGCCAGCAGCCAAGAACAGGGAGGCCATAGCAATCAGCCCCAGCATTTT
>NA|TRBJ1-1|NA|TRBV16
CASSQVQGGTEAFF
TGTGCCAGCAGCCAGGTGCAGGGAGGCACTGAAGCTTTCTTT
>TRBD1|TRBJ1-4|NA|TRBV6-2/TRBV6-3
CASSYRQGVDEKLFF
TGTGCCAGCAGTTACCGACAGGGAGTGGATGAAAAACTGTTTTTT
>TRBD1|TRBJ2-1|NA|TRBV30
CAWSLDRGPYNEQFF
TGTGCCTGGAGTTTGGACAGGGGTCCCTACAATGAGCAGTTCTTC
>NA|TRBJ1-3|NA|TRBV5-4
CASSLDGYADSGNTIYF
TGTGCCAGCAGCTTGGATGGATATGCCGACTCTGGAAACACCATATATTTT
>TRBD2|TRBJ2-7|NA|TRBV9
CASSVGSGRATYEQYF
TGTGCCAGCAGCGTAGGTAGCGGGAGGGCCACATACGAGCAGTACTTC
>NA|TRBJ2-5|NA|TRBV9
CASSTSLQETQYF
TGTGCCAGCAGCACTAGCCTCCAAGAGACCCAGTACTTC
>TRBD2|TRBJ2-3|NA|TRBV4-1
CASSQDWTSGGTDTQYF
TGCGCCAGCAGCCAAGATTGGACTAGCGGGGGCACAGATACGCAGTATTTT
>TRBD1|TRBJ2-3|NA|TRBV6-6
CAIHDRDRGVDTQYF
TGTGCCATCCATGACCGGGACAGGGGGGTTGATACGCAGTATTTT
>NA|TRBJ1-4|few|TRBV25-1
CASSELGRGVGEKLFF
TGTGCCAGCAGTGAATTGGGGCGGGGGGTCGGTGAAAAACTGTTTTTT
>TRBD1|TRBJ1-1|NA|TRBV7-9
CAGFGTGGIGPNTEAFF
TGTGCCGGCTTCGGGACAGGGGGCATCGGGCCCAACACTGAAGCTTTCTTT
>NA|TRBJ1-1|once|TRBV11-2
CASSLYFAEGVDTEAFF
TGTGCCAGCAGCTTATACTTCGCGGAGGGTGTGGACACTGAAGCTTTCTTT
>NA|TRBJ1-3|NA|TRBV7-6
CASSDGQSSGNTIYF
TGTGCCAGCAGCGACGGACAGAGCTCTGGAAACACCATATATTTT
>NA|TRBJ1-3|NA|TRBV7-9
CASSSRGDPGNTIYF
TGTGCCAGCAGCTCAAGGGGGGACCCAGGAAACACCATATATTTT
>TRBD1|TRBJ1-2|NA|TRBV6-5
CASSQTGVRGYTF
TGTGCCAGCAGTCAGACAGGGGTTAGGGGCTACACCTTC
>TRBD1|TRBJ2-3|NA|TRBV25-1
CASSPQGDADTQYF
TGTGCCAGCAGTCCACAGGGGGATGCAGATACGCAGTATTTT